The T cell receptor beta chain under discussion was sequenced for a study of blood T cell repertoires in COVID-19. Generated by immunoSEQ multiplex PCR, the TCRdb table keeps only in-frame clones and is missing some. The data contain hundreds of thousands of clones, about 86% of them seen just once; the ten biggest clones take up approximately 4%. The source material was PBMCs or T cells enriched from blood (not recorded which). This TCR derives from a man in his thirties or forties with acute COVID-19.

DNA for the CDR3: TGTGCCAGCAGCTTACAGCCGTCCTACGAGCAGTACGTC. This codes for CASSLQPSYEQYV. The rearrangement joins TRBV5-5 to TRBJ2-7; the D is unclear. CDR1 SGHKS and CDR2 YYEKEE come from the germline V gene (reference sequence). The CDR3 is 13 amino acids. V was cut by 2 bases and J by 1 base, with 7 bases left in between.